Below are 28 T cell receptor beta chains sequenced from a single sample in a study of shared clonotypes between healthy human individuals. Here immunoSEQ multiplex PCR was the method, and the copy in TCRdb shows in-frame clones only, minus some. This repertoire shows approximately 2.4 million clones, 90% to 96% found once; its top ten account for more than 0.1%. The sequenced material came from naive CD4+ T cells sorted from blood. Subset of the sample: CD45RA+ positively selected. The receptors stem from a man aged 18 to 29 in good health.

Concerning this clone: Other DNA sequences of this sample code for an identical CDR3. The V gene is TRBV30, the J gene TRBJ2-7; TRBD1 aligns across 7 bases. This CDR3 is built from 13 residues. The germline gives CDR1 GTSNPN, CDR2 SVGIG (reference sequence). V shed 0 bases, J shed 4 bases, and the junction held 3 bases outside the gene matches. CDR3 coding DNA: TGTGCCTGGAGTGTAGCAGGGGGATACGAGCAGTACTTC. Residues: CAWSVAGGYEQYF. The whole variable domain, filled in from reference TRBV30 and TRBJ2-7, reads SQTIHQWPATLVQPVGSPLSLECTVEGTSNPNLYWYRQAAGRGLQLLFYSVGIGQISSEVPQNLSASRPQDRQFILSSKKLLLSDSGFYLCAWSVAGGYEQYFGPGTRLTVT.

The rearrangement uses TRBV10-3 and TRBJ2-5; unclear D gene. The CDR3 totals 15 residues. Germline V CDR1 and CDR2: ENHRY, SYGVKD. Trimming cost V 2 bases and J 3 bases, with 13 bases left between them. CDR3 coding DNA: TGTGCCATCAGTGAGGGGGAAGTTGGAAAAGAGACCCAGTACTTC. Its translation is CAISEGEVGKETQYF.

The chain employs TRBV2 and TRBJ1-1; tentatively, D is TRBD1 (5 bases). CDR3 length: 16 residues. Germline V gene data show CDR1 as SNHLY and CDR2 as FYNNEI. Trimming pared 1 base from V and 0 bases from J, leaving 12 bases between. The DNA for the CDR3 is TGTGCCAGCAGTGAAGGGGGGGGAATAATGAACACTGAAGCTTTCTTT. It translates to CASSEGGGIMNTEAFF.

V gene TRBV11-2 combines with J gene TRBJ2-7; 8 bases map to TRBD2. V lost 1 base and J lost 0; bases outside the gene matches: 2. CDR3 size: 15 residues. The germline CDR1 and CDR2 sequences are SGHAT and FQNNGV. This CDR3 is CASSLGSGASYEQYF. CDR3 DNA sequence: TGTGCCAGCAGCTTAGGTAGCGGGGCCTCCTACGAGCAGTACTTC.

The V and J genes are TRBV25-1 and TRBJ1-1, with D perhaps TRBD1 (5 bases). V was trimmed by 4 bases and J by 11 bases, leaving 17 bases between them. CDR3 size: 13 residues. Per the germline V gene, CDR1 is MGHDK and CDR2 is SYGVNS. The CDR3 spells CASSGRDGRRAFF. As DNA, the CDR3 is TGTGCCAGCAGTGGCCGGGACGGGAGAAGGGCTTTCTTT.

The V gene is TRBV5-1, the J gene TRBJ2-3; 8 bases fit TRBD2. Germline assignment: CDR1 SGHRS and CDR2 YFSETQ. The CDR3 loop spans 17 amino acids. The J segment lost 2 bases and the V segment lost 0 bases, leaving 8 bases of the junction unmatched. The CDR3 here is CASSLAQSGGTTDTQYF. CDR3 bases: TGCGCCAGCAGCTTGGCCCAGAGCGGGGGAACCACAGATACGCAGTATTTT. The whole variable domain, remainder taken from reference TRBV5-1 and TRBJ2-3, is KAGVTQTPRYLIKTRGQQVTLSCSPISGHRSVSWYQQTPGQGLQFLFEYFSETQRNKGNFPGRFSGRQFSNSRSEMNVSTLELGDSALYLCASSLAQSGGTTDTQYFGPGTRLTVL.

The CDR3 loop is CAGFGGQPHNSPLHF. The CDR3 DNA reads as TGTGCCGGCTTCGGGGGGCAGCCCCATAATTCACCCCTCCACTTT. The chain joins TRBV11-1 to TRBJ1-6, with D tentatively TRBD1 (6 bases). Germline CDR1 SGHAT, CDR2 FQDESV (reference sequence). Trimming stripped 11 bases from V and 5 bases from J, with 19 bases between. The length of the CDR3 is 15 residues.

The chain carries TRBV28 and TRBJ2-1; the D gene is possibly TRBD1 (6 bases). This CDR3 has 16 amino acids. Looked up from germline, CDR1 is MDHEN and CDR2 is SYDVKM. V was cut by 5 bases and J by 5 bases, with 19 bases left in between. The CDR3 sequence: CASSRQRTAKNNEQFF. CDR3 nucleotide sequence: TGTGCCAGCAGTCGGCAAAGGACAGCGAAGAACAATGAGCAGTTCTTC. The whole variable domain, remainder taken from reference TRBV28 and TRBJ2-1, is DVKVTQSSRYLVKRTGEKVFLECVQDMDHENMFWYRQDPGLGLRLIYFSYDVKMKEKGDIPEGYSVSREKKERFSLILESASTNQTSMYLCASSRQRTAKNNEQFFGPGTRLTVL.

Turning to this clone: Other DNA variants within this sample encode the same CDR3. CDR3 sequence: CASSLAGQQETQYF. CDR3 nucleotide sequence: TGCGCCAGCAGCTTGGCAGGGCAGCAAGAGACCCAGTACTTC. V gene TRBV5-1 combines with J gene TRBJ2-5, with D possibly TRBD1 on 5 matching bases. Per germline, CDR1 SGHRS and CDR2 YFSETQ. The V end lost 0 bases, the J end lost 2 bases, and 8 bases lay between the germline ends. CDR3 size: 14 residues.

This chain uses TRBV28 with TRBJ2-2; TRBD2 agrees at 14 bases. The V segment lost 6 bases and the J segment 6 bases; nucleotides outside the gene matches: 6. This CDR3 contains 16 residues. The germline CDR1 and CDR2 sequences are MDHEN and SYDVKM. CDR3 sequence reads: CASRGSGLAGAGELFF. DNA for the CDR3: TGTGCCAGCAGGGGGTCGGGACTAGCGGGAGCCGGGGAGCTGTTTTTT.

The rearrangement links TRBV2 to TRBJ2-7; D unresolved. The V and J ends lost 4 bases and 7 bases respectively, with 14 bases between them. This CDR3 spans 13 amino acids. CDR1 and CDR2 from the germline V gene are SNHLY and FYNNEI. CDR3 DNA: TGTGCCAGCAGTGGGGTGGGGTTTTTGGAGCAGTACTTC. Translating it yields CASSGVGFLEQYF.

The rearrangement joins TRBV4-1 to TRBJ1-6; D perhaps matches TRBD1 (5 bases). V was shortened by 6 bases and J by 1 base, with 22 bases between the two germline ends. Germline values: CDR1 MGHRA, CDR2 YSYEKL. This CDR3 contains 19 residues. The CDR3: CASRRDGELGRSYNSPLHF. Written as DNA, the CDR3 is TGCGCCAGCAGGCGAGATGGGGAATTGGGGCGGTCCTATAATTCACCCCTCCACTTT.

The rearrangement links TRBV19 to TRBJ1-5; maybe TRBD1 (5 bases). With 9 bases removed from V and 2 bases from J, the gap between germline ends came to 14 bases. This CDR3 contains 14 residues. Germline-derived CDR1 and CDR2 are LNHDA and SQIVND (reference sequence). The CDR3 reads CASHGARGNQPQHF. The CDR3 DNA reads as TGTGCCAGCCATGGGGCTCGGGGCAATCAGCCCCAGCATTTT.

This rearrangement joins TRBV30 to TRBJ2-1; TRBD2 matches at 14 bases. Per germline, CDR1 GTSNPN and CDR2 SVGIG (reference sequence). The CDR3 loop spans 15 amino acids. V shed 1 base and J 9 bases; nucleotides not matched to a gene: 5. CDR3 region: CAWSGGLAGAGEQFF. In DNA, the CDR3 is TGTGCCTGGAGTGGGGGACTAGCGGGAGCGGGTGAGCAGTTCTTC.

V is TRBV5-1 and J is TRBJ1-4, with 9 nucleotides matching TRBD1. With V trimmed by 5 bases and J by 2 bases, 16 bases remained unmatched. Germline V CDR1 and CDR2: SGHRS, YFSETQ. This CDR3 has 19 residues. The CDR3 reads CASRGGGTGMDTTNEKLFF. In nucleotides, the CDR3 is TGCGCCAGCAGAGGGGGTGGGACAGGGATGGATACGACTAATGAAAAACTGTTTTTT.

The chain recombines TRBV6-6 with TRBJ2-3; 11 bases match TRBD2. This CDR3 is 15 amino acids long. V lost 6 bases and J lost 4; bases outside the gene matches: 6. CDR1 and CDR2 from the germline V gene are MNHNY and SVGAGI (reference sequence). Here the CDR3 reads CASRRLAGKADTQYF. CDR3 coding DNA: TGTGCCAGCAGGCGACTAGCGGGAAAGGCAGATACGCAGTATTTT.

In its sample, this clone was seen a few times. This rearrangement joins TRBV30 to TRBJ2-1, with D maybe TRBD2 (5 bases). Germline assignment: CDR1 GTSNPN and CDR2 SVGIG (reference sequence). The germline V and J ends were trimmed by 3 bases and 0 bases, with 6 bases remaining between them. This CDR3 is 13 amino acids long. The CDR3 region has the DNA TGTGCCTGGAGCGGGAACTCCTACAATGAGCAGTTCTTC. Protein: CAWSGNSYNEQFF.

A word on this clone: In the same sample, other DNA sequences code for this CDR3. The chain has TRBV7-9 and TRBJ1-3; the match to TRBD1 covers 8 bases. This CDR3 is built from 16 residues. CDR1 SEHNR and CDR2 FQNEAQ come from the germline V gene (reference sequence). With 5 bases clipped from V and 0 bases from J, the junction kept 6 bases outside the gene matches. In DNA form, the CDR3 reads TGTGCCAGCAGCCCTAGACAGGGGAGCTCTGGAAACACCATATATTTT. This gives the protein CASSPRQGSSGNTIYF.

This chain connects TRBV19 to TRBJ2-4, with 14 bases matching TRBD2. The CDR3 is made up of 17 amino acids. The V gene end was trimmed by 5 bases and the J gene end by 6 bases; junction bases not matched to a gene: 9. From germline, CDR1 is LNHDA and CDR2 SQIVND (reference sequence). CDR3 nucleotides: TGTGCCAGTAGTTCGGGACTAGCGGGAGTACTAAGAAACATTCAGTACTTC. It encodes CASSSGLAGVLRNIQYF.

V usage is TRBV27 and J usage is TRBJ1-1; D perhaps matches TRBD1 (5 bases). The V end lost 5 bases, the J end lost 11 bases, and 15 bases lay between the germline ends. Germline loops: CDR1 MNHEY, CDR2 SMNVEV (reference sequence). The CDR3 spans 12 residues. In nucleotides, the CDR3 is TGTGCCAGCAGTCCCCGTGGGGGGAGGGCTTTCTTT. It specifies CASSPRGGRAFF.

With regard to this clone: The identical CDR3 is also encoded by other nucleotide sequences in the sample. The chain carries TRBV5-1 and TRBJ2-3; 14 bases align to TRBD2. The length of the CDR3 is 16 residues. Germline loops: CDR1 SGHRS, CDR2 YFSETQ. V lost 4 bases, J lost 1 base, and 2 bases stayed unmatched. The CDR3 DNA reads TGCGCCAGCAGCCAGGGACTAGCGGGGGGCACAGATACGCAGTATTTT. This encodes CASSQGLAGGTDTQYF.

This sequence joins TRBV7-9 and TRBJ2-6, with D tentatively TRBD1 (6 bases). Germline assignment: CDR1 SEHNR and CDR2 FQNEAQ (reference sequence). The CDR3 is 17 amino acids. V was trimmed by 5 bases and J by 0 bases, leaving 14 bases between them. The CDR3 coding sequence is TGTGCCAGCAGCCTCCAATACAGGGCCTCTGGGGCCAACGTCCTGACTTTC. Encoded protein: CASSLQYRASGANVLTF.

The chain recombines TRBV28 with TRBJ1-5; 9 bases map to TRBD1. The J segment lost 9 bases and the V segment lost 6 bases, leaving 18 bases of the junction unmatched. The CDR3 spans 17 residues. Looked up from germline, CDR1 is MDHEN and CDR2 is SYDVKM. This chain's CDR3 is CASSHQGPGTGIGPQHF. The CDR3 nucleotides read TGTGCCAGCAGCCATCAAGGACCCGGGACAGGGATCGGGCCCCAGCATTTT.

CDR3 sequence (DNA): TGTGCCATCAGTGGGCCGGGGACCGACTCTCCCTGGCAGTATTTT. Translating gives CAISGPGTDSPWQYF. The chain carries TRBV10-3 and TRBJ2-3; D may correspond to TRBD1 or TRBD2 (5 bases each). The CDR3 contains 15 residues. Germline CDR1 and CDR2: ENHRY and SYGVKD. V was trimmed by 4 bases and J by 11 bases, leaving 22 bases between them.

CDR3 in amino acids: CAWSPQGLSNQPQHF. The CDR3 DNA reads as TGTGCCTGGAGTCCACAGGGGTTAAGCAATCAGCCCCAGCATTTT. This chain joins TRBV30 and TRBJ1-5, with TRBD1 identical over 7 bases. The J segment lost 1 base and the V segment lost 2 bases, leaving 5 bases of the junction unmatched. This CDR3 is built from 15 residues. Germline V lookup: CDR1 GTSNPN, CDR2 SVGIG (reference sequence). Full variable domain (missing parts from reference TRBV30 and TRBJ1-5): SQTIHQWPATLVQPVGSPLSLECTVEGTSNPNLYWYRQAAGRGLQLLFYSVGIGQISSEVPQNLSASRPQDRQFILSSKKLLLSDSGFYLCAWSPQGLSNQPQHFGDGTRLSIL.

This clone came up once. The chain combines TRBV30 with TRBJ2-5; 9 bases align to TRBD1. J gave up 1 base and V 5 bases, and 8 bases lay outside the gene matches. The CDR3 sequence is 15 residues long. Germline CDR1 is GTSNPN and CDR2 is SVGIG (reference sequence). CDR3 bases: TGTGCCTGGGGACAGGGGCTAGTCGGCCAAGAGACCCAGTACTTC. Translation: CAWGQGLVGQETQYF.

The rearrangement uses TRBV30 and TRBJ1-2; maybe TRBD1 (5 bases). The CDR3 has 13 amino acids. The V end lost 3 bases, the J end lost 2 bases, and 10 bases lay between the germline ends. Germline V gene data show CDR1 as GTSNPN and CDR2 as SVGIG (reference sequence). CDR3 protein: CAWREGINYGYTF. For the CDR3, the DNA is TGTGCCTGGAGGGAGGGGATCAACTATGGCTACACCTTC.

In its sample, this clone was seen once. Other DNA sequences in the sample encode the same CDR3. This chain links TRBV18 with TRBJ1-1; D is ambiguous. CDR3 length: 14 amino acids. Germline V gene lookup returns CDR1 KGHSH and CDR2 LQKENI. Trimming took off 3 bases at V and 1 base at J, with 9 bases between the two ends. CDR3 sequence (DNA): TGTGCCAGCTCACCCAACCTAGGGAACACTGAAGCTTTCTTT. Translated: CASSPNLGNTEAFF.